A selection of T cell receptor beta chains follows, all from one sample in a study of shared clonotypes between healthy human individuals. Here immunoSEQ multiplex PCR was the method, and the copy in TCRdb shows in-frame clones only, minus some. Altogether a few million clones are present, more than 80% being singletons, with the ten largest covering 0.39%. The sequencing input was naive CD4+ T cells from PBMCs. The receptors come from a man aged 18 to 29 in good health. Some clones in this sample may be carry-over from other donors' samples. The CDR3 runs from the conserved cysteine through the conserved F or W.

j_call v_call cdr3_length cdr3_aa
TRBJ2-2 TRBV9 14 CASSVAVREGELFF
TRBJ2-7 TRBV4-1 18 CASSQDSVPGRRSYEQYF
TRBJ2-2 TRBV15 14 CATQLERATGELFF
TRBJ2-3 TRBV6-1 15 CASSENDPGPDTQYF
TRBJ2-5 TRBV5-1 19 CASSRGLGFGSTMGETQYF
TRBJ2-7 TRBV29-1 13 CSVEGVGFYEQYF
TRBJ1-4 TRBV5-4 12 CASSLPAGKLFF
TRBJ2-7 TRBV5-6 14 CASNKLTSEYEQYF
TRBJ2-1 TRBV2 15 CASRTVLASYNEQFF
TRBJ1-2 TRBV30 12 CAWSLRDSAYTF
TRBJ2-7 TRBV10-3 14 CAISVGTRGPEQYF
TRBJ2-7 TRBV6-1 15 CASRSTRDSLYEQYF
TRBJ1-2 TRBV29-1 14 CSVAPRQGWDGYTF
TRBJ2-3 TRBV5-1 16 CASSLGDAVSTDTQYF
TRBJ1-1 TRBV7-9 16 CASSYQPTGLGTEAFF
TRBJ1-2 TRBV6-5 12 CASRRGMGGYTF
TRBJ2-1 TRBV5-1 15 CASSTRGEVYNEQFF
TRBJ2-7 TRBV11-3 14 CASSLGAGSYEQYF
TRBJ1-5 TRBV10-3 14 CAISESRDYQPQHF
TRBJ2-3 TRBV7-3 16 CASSSQYRGLTDTQYF
TRBJ1-3 TRBV10-1 17 CASSESPGGGSGNTIYF
TRBJ2-3 TRBV5-6 16 CASSGHGQGLTDTQYF
TRBJ2-7 TRBV5-1 16 CASSSTGTGGSYEQYF
TRBJ1-4 TRBV2 14 CASVISLRNEKLFF
TRBJ1-1 TRBV7-6 12 CASSLVQGEAFF
TRBJ1-4 TRBV19 14 CASSQGTGAEKLFF
TRBJ2-1 TRBV5-4 14 CASSLGTTSNEQFF
TRBJ1-2 TRBV27 13 CASSLRDRAGYTF
TRBJ1-2 TRBV5-1 13 CASSDGSNYGYTF
TRBJ2-7 TRBV5-1 18 CASSQGLAGGPKTYEQYF
TRBJ2-3 TRBV5-4 17 CASSLRLAGGSVDTQYF
TRBJ2-1 TRBV10-2 19 CASSDRRTSGRTSYNEQFF
TRBJ2-7 TRBV15 14 CATSRDRGLYEQYF
TRBJ2-2 TRBV29-1 15 CSVGGRQGHTGELFF
TRBJ2-2 TRBV28 19 CASSLLSRLAGGYTGELFF
TRBJ2-7 TRBV6-6 15 CASSSMGLVDLEQYF
TRBJ1-2 TRBV20-1 11 CSAGYSYGYTF
TRBJ1-6 TRBV30 14 CAWSVGQYNSPLHF
TRBJ1-5 TRBV10-1 15 CASIRTDSSNQPQHF
TRBJ1-1 TRBV28 15 CASSFPGTVNTEAFF
TRBJ2-2 TRBV27 16 CASTRRGFANTGELFF
TRBJ2-2 TRBV5-1 16 CATAGLAGDRTGELFF
TRBJ1-1 TRBV5-1 14 CASSLGEGNTEAFF
TRBJ1-4 TRBV25-1 13 CASRDSPNEKLFF
TRBJ2-5 TRBV6-1 13 CASDTGSQETQYF
TRBJ2-5 TRBV14 16 CASSQVPSRVWETQYF
TRBJ2-1 TRBV9 16 CASSVGVYKGYNEQFF
TRBJ2-5 TRBV27 16 CASSPGRGREMETQYF
TRBJ2-1 TRBV9 15 CASSVGLAGGNEQFF